This is a list of T cell receptor beta chains from one sample in a study of control samples from healthy donors and cancer patients. This table comes from immunoSEQ multiplex PCR, and its TCRdb copy is limited to in-frame clones, with some not included. The sample lists 60,000 to 85,000 clones; roughly 92% were seen once. Sequenced sample: blood. Every receptor here comes from a woman aged 55 to 70 in good health. Each CDR3 is given with its conserved first and last residue. Fields, in order: V gene, clone size, J gene, D gene, CDR3 length, CDR3 DNA, CDR3 protein. The D gene is left open where the match is weak. Clone size appears in some rows only: once, few, many, or a class for an expanded clone.

v_call: TRBV6-5
clone_size: .
j_call: TRBJ1-2
d_call: TRBD1
cdr3_length: 16
cdr3_nt: TGTGCCAGCAGTTACTCGCTTGACAGGGGGAGACGTGGCTACACCTTC
cdr3_aa: CASSYSLDRGRRGYTF

v_call: TRBV7-2
clone_size: .
j_call: TRBJ1-5
d_call: .
cdr3_length: 13
cdr3_nt: TGTGCCAGCAGCCCACGGGGCAATCAGCCCCAGCATTTT
cdr3_aa: CASSPRGNQPQHF

v_call: TRBV6-1
clone_size: .
j_call: TRBJ2-1
d_call: TRBD2
cdr3_length: 16
cdr3_nt: TGTGCCAGCAGTGAAGCGAGGACTAGCGGGACGGTTCGGCAGTTCTTC
cdr3_aa: CASSEARTSGTVRQFF

v_call: TRBV2
clone_size: .
j_call: TRBJ1-5
d_call: .
cdr3_length: 12
cdr3_nt: TGTGCCAGCAGAGGGGAACAGGGGCCCCAGCATTTT
cdr3_aa: CASRGEQGPQHF

v_call: TRBV27
clone_size: once
j_call: TRBJ2-3
d_call: TRBD1
cdr3_length: 16
cdr3_nt: TGTGCCAGCAGTAGAGGACAGGGGGCGCAAAGAGATACGCAGTATTTT
cdr3_aa: CASSRGQGAQRDTQYF

v_call: TRBV5-8
clone_size: .
j_call: TRBJ2-3
d_call: .
cdr3_length: 13
cdr3_nt: TGTGCCAGCAGCGTCAGGGGCACAGATACGCAGTATTTT
cdr3_aa: CASSVRGTDTQYF

v_call: TRBV27
clone_size: .
j_call: TRBJ1-5
d_call: .
cdr3_length: 14
cdr3_nt: TGTGCCAGCAGCCCTGGGGCTTTCAATCAGCCCCAGCATTTT
cdr3_aa: CASSPGAFNQPQHF

v_call: TRBV28
clone_size: .
j_call: TRBJ1-4
d_call: .
cdr3_length: 13
cdr3_nt: TGTGCCAGCAGTTTACGGGGGAATGAAAAACTGTTTTTT
cdr3_aa: CASSLRGNEKLFF

v_call: TRBV20-1
clone_size: once
j_call: TRBJ1-2
d_call: .
cdr3_length: 11
cdr3_nt: TGCAGTGCCTCACTGCAGGGAGGCTACACCTTC
cdr3_aa: CSASLQGGYTF

v_call: TRBV6-5
clone_size: .
j_call: TRBJ2-3
d_call: TRBD1
cdr3_length: 15
cdr3_nt: TGTGCCAGCACCCCTCTCCCAGGGGGCCCAGATACGCAGTATTTT
cdr3_aa: CASTPLPGGPDTQYF

v_call: TRBV19
clone_size: .
j_call: TRBJ1-1
d_call: TRBD1
cdr3_length: 14
cdr3_nt: TGTGCCAGTAGTACGTGGACAGGCGAGTACAAAGCTTTCTTT
cdr3_aa: CASSTWTGEYKAFF

v_call: TRBV28
clone_size: .
j_call: TRBJ1-2
d_call: .
cdr3_length: 15
cdr3_nt: TGTGCCAGCAGTTTGGAGGGGCGAGGGAACTATGGCTACACCTTC
cdr3_aa: CASSLEGRGNYGYTF

v_call: TRBV30
clone_size: .
j_call: TRBJ1-1
d_call: .
cdr3_length: 17
cdr3_nt: TGTGCCTGGACCCGCTTTGGCTCTAGGGAGGGGGGGACTGAAGCTTTCTTT
cdr3_aa: CAWTRFGSREGGTEAFF

v_call: TRBV5-4
clone_size: few
j_call: TRBJ2-5
d_call: TRBD1
cdr3_length: 15
cdr3_nt: TGTGCCAGCAGCCCTCAGGACAGGGGAGAAGAGACCCAGTACTTC
cdr3_aa: CASSPQDRGEETQYF

v_call: TRBV25-1
clone_size: .
j_call: TRBJ2-5
d_call: .
cdr3_length: 10
cdr3_nt: TGTGCCACCCAGCGAGAGACCCAGTACTTC
cdr3_aa: CATQRETQYF

v_call: TRBV24-1
clone_size: .
j_call: TRBJ2-1
d_call: .
cdr3_length: 12
cdr3_nt: TGTGCCACCAGTGGGCAGCCCAATGAGCAGTTCTTC
cdr3_aa: CATSGQPNEQFF